The 20 T cell receptor beta chains reported below all come from one sample, sequenced in a study of T cell responses to AZD1222 COVID-19 vaccine. Produced via immunoSEQ multiplex PCR; TCRdb's table is partial and in-frame only. The table has 150,000 to 200,000 clones, 80% to 90% seen once. The sample consisted of peripheral blood, taken on day 0 of AZD1222 vaccination. The source of these receptors is an adult in good health.

The genes are TRBV9 and TRBJ1-5; a weak D match, TRBD1 (5 bases). This CDR3 is 15 amino acids long. Looked up from germline, CDR1 is SGDLS and CDR2 is YYNGEE. Trimming cost V 0 bases and J 3 bases, with 10 bases left between them. The CDR3 here is CASSVGEGPNQPQHF. The CDR3 DNA follows: TGTGCCAGCAGCGTAGGCGAGGGGCCCAATCAGCCCCAGCATTTT.

The rearrangement joins TRBV11-2 to TRBJ1-1; TRBD1 matches at 7 bases. CDR1 and CDR2 (germline): SGHAT, FQNNGV. This CDR3 has 14 residues. Trimming cost V 3 bases and J 7 bases; bases outside gene matches: 8. The chain's CDR3 is CASSFGTASNEAFF. The CDR3 DNA is TGTGCCAGCAGCTTTGGGACAGCCAGTAATGAAGCTTTCTTT.

This chain joins TRBV4-3 and TRBJ1-2, with D possibly matching TRBD1 (6 bases). Per the germline V gene, CDR1 is LGHNA and CDR2 is YSLEER. CDR3 length: 14 amino acids. The V end lost 4 bases, the J end lost 4 bases, and 13 bases lay between the germline ends. CDR3 in amino acids: CASSPAGARYGYTF. Here the CDR3 DNA reads TGCGCCAGCAGCCCCGCAGGGGCGCGCTATGGCTACACCTTC.

CDR3: CASSRNRGGLPDGEAFF. The DNA of the CDR3 is TGTGCCAGCAGCCGGAACAGGGGTGGTCTCCCGGACGGTGAAGCTTTCTTT. V usage is TRBV7-2 and J usage is TRBJ1-1; the match to TRBD1 covers 7 bases. Germline V gives CDR1 SGHTA, CDR2 FQGNSA. Trimming took 5 bases from V and 7 from J; bases not matched to a gene: 19. CDR3 length: 17 residues.

The CDR3 nucleotides are TGCGCCAGCAGCCATCCTGGGGGGTCCCAACAAGAGACCCAGTACTTC. It encodes CASSHPGGSQQETQYF. The genes are TRBV4-1 and TRBJ2-5, with a tentative D call TRBD2 (6 bases). There are 16 residues in the CDR3. CDR1 is MGHRA and CDR2 is YSYEKL in the germline V gene. Trimming stripped 3 bases from V and 2 bases from J, with 16 bases between.

The chain uses TRBV7-8 and TRBJ2-5; D remains unclear. This CDR3 has 14 amino acids. The V gene's germline CDR1 is SGHVS and CDR2 FQNEAQ. Trimming stripped 3 bases from V and 1 base from J, with 9 bases between. The CDR3, as DNA: TGTGCCAGCAGCTTCACGCGCCTCCAAGAGACCCAGTACTTC. This codes for CASSFTRLQETQYF.

The V gene is TRBV7-3, the J gene TRBJ1-2, with 7 bases identical to TRBD1. V trimming: 5 bases; J trimming: 4 bases; junction bases outside the gene matches: 7. Germline CDR1 reads SGHTA; CDR2 reads FQGTGA. The CDR3 has 14 residues. The CDR3: CASSPGQSTYGYTF. Here the CDR3 DNA reads TGTGCCAGCAGCCCGGGACAGTCCACCTATGGCTACACCTTC. The entire variable domain, with the rest obtained from reference TRBV7-3 and TRBJ1-2, is as follows: GAGVSQTPSNKVTEKGKYVELRCDPISGHTALYWYRQSLGQGPEFLIYFQGTGAADDSGLPNDRFFAVRPEGSVSTLKIQRTERGDSAVYLCASSPGQSTYGYTFGSGTRLTVV.

This chain connects TRBV6-2 or TRBV6-3 to TRBJ2-6; 7 positions match TRBD2. The trim removed 0 bases at V and 1 base at J, leaving 0 bases unmatched. The CDR3 runs to 16 residues. CDR1 is MNHEY, CDR2 SVGEGT, per germline. As DNA, the CDR3 is TGTGCCAGCAGTTACTCCGGGGGGTCTGGGGCCAACGTCCTGACTTTC. Protein sequence: CASSYSGGSGANVLTF.

The chain recombines TRBV3-1 (or the pseudogene TRBV3-2) with TRBJ1-5; TRBD1 is a possible D gene (6 bases). The germline V gene encodes CDR1 LGHDT and CDR2 YNNKEL (reference sequence). The CDR3 totals 17 residues. V lost 6 bases and J lost 0, with 18 bases in between. The CDR3 DNA sequence: TGTGCCAGCAGACCTAATGGGACACCATATAGCAATCAGCCCCAGCATTTT. It encodes CASRPNGTPYSNQPQHF.

The chain combines TRBV6-5 with TRBJ2-7; D is ambiguous. V dropped 6 bases and J dropped 2 bases, with 11 bases sitting between them. Per the germline V gene, CDR1 is MNHEY and CDR2 is SVGAGI. The CDR3 loop spans 13 amino acids. In nucleotides, the CDR3 is TGTGCCAGCAGCCAGCACGTTACCTACGAGCAGTACTTC. Encoded protein: CASSQHVTYEQYF.

This clone has more than one count but fewer than ten. This chain links TRBV7-9 with TRBJ1-2; D uncertain. The CDR3 spans 14 residues. V lost 5 bases, J lost 1 base, and 11 bases lay in between. Germline CDR1 is SEHNR and CDR2 is FQNEAQ (reference sequence). CDR3 DNA: TGTGCCAGCAGCCCCGACATCCTTAACTATGGCTACACCTTC. Residues: CASSPDILNYGYTF.

The genes are TRBV15 and TRBJ2-5, with D perhaps assigned TRBD1 or TRBD2 (5 bases each). The CDR3 consists of 15 residues. Looked up from germline, CDR1 is LNHNV and CDR2 is YYDKDF (reference sequence). Trimming cost V 1 base and J 6 bases, with 15 bases left between them. CDR3 DNA: TGTGCCACCAGCAGAGCGCCCCCAGAGGGGAAGACCCAGTACTTC. This translates into CATSRAPPEGKTQYF.

The chain couples TRBV9 to TRBJ2-1, with D possibly matching TRBD2 (5 bases). Per germline, CDR1 SGDLS and CDR2 YYNGEE. The CDR3 extends over 16 amino acids. V lost 0 bases to trimming and J lost 0 bases, with 10 bases between them. DNA for the CDR3: TGTGCCAGCAGCGTAGTTGAGCGGAGCTCCTACAATGAGCAGTTCTTC. Translating it yields CASSVVERSSYNEQFF.

The CDR3 region has the DNA TGTGCCAGCACCCAGGACAGGACTAGCTATGGCTACACCTTC. Translating it yields CASTQDRTSYGYTF. This chain uses TRBV5-4 with TRBJ1-2; 7 nucleotides align to TRBD1. CDR3 length: 14 residues. The V and J ends lost 6 bases and 4 bases, in that order; junction bases with no gene match: 9. Germline CDR1 and CDR2: SGHNT and YYREEE (reference sequence).

The sample holds one count of this clone. V and J are TRBV12-3 or TRBV12-4 and TRBJ1-1, with D perhaps TRBD1 (6 bases). The CDR3 loop spans 13 amino acids. The V end lost 5 bases, the J end lost 4 bases, and 11 bases lay between the germline ends. The CDR3 region has the DNA TGTGCCAGCAGTAACGACAGGTTCACTGAAGCTTTCTTT. It encodes CASSNDRFTEAFF.

The chain employs TRBV10-1 and TRBJ1-1, with 9 positions matching TRBD1. This CDR3 is built from 14 residues. Trimming at V came to 6 bases and at J to 3 bases, leaving 5 bases not matched to a gene. The V gene's germline CDR1 is WNHNN and CDR2 SYGVQD (reference sequence). The CDR3 protein is CASRQGARDTEAFF. CDR3 DNA: TGCGCCAGCAGACAGGGGGCACGGGACACTGAAGCTTTCTTT.

This rearrangement joins TRBV12-5 to TRBJ2-3; unclear D gene. The length of the CDR3 is 13 residues. Germline values: CDR1 LGHNT, CDR2 FRNRAP. As DNA, the CDR3 is TGTGCAGGCGGTACAATCGGGTCAGATACGCAGTATTTT. Protein: CAGGTIGSDTQYF.

This chain links TRBV19 with TRBJ2-5; D is undetermined. This CDR3 comprises 17 residues. Trimming took off 3 bases at V and 5 bases at J, with 22 bases between the two ends. Germline lookup yields CDR1 LNHDA and CDR2 SQIVND (reference sequence). The CDR3 reads CASSILVSRAGWETQYF. In DNA, the CDR3 is TGTGCCAGTAGTATTCTCGTAAGCCGAGCAGGCTGGGAGACCCAGTACTTC.

The chain links TRBV27 to TRBJ2-3; TRBD2 agrees at 10 bases. Germline V gene lookup returns CDR1 MNHEY and CDR2 SMNVEV (reference sequence). CDR3 length: 17 amino acids. Trimming cost V 7 bases and J 2 bases; bases outside gene matches: 12. In nucleotides, the CDR3 is TGTGCCAGCATCCCCCGCGTAGCGGGGGGAGTCACAGATACGCAGTATTTT. The encoded protein is CASIPRVAGGVTDTQYF.

The chain carries TRBV4-2 and TRBJ2-3; TRBD2 matches 11 bases. The CDR3 runs to 18 residues. In germline, CDR1 is LGHNA, CDR2 YNFKEQ. Germline trimming cut 3 bases from V and 4 bases from J; bases unmatched to any gene: 12. The CDR3, as DNA: TGTGCCAGCAGCCAGGAACCCGTGCTAGCGGGGGGCGCAGATACGCAGTATTTT. Translating it yields CASSQEPVLAGGADTQYF.